These 28 T cell receptor beta chains came from one sample sequenced in a study of OX40 agonist ivuxolimab in advanced cancers. Sequencing was performed with immunoSEQ multiplex PCR; in TCRdb, only in-frame clones are kept and a portion is missing. The table lists about 120,000 clones, 85% to 90% of them singletons. The specimen comprised CD4+ or CD8+ T cells sorted from blood, sampled in a trial of the OX40 agonist ivuxolimab. Receptor source: an adult with an advanced solid tumor such as melanoma, head and neck, liver or kidney cancer.

The V gene is TRBV10-1, the J gene TRBJ1-4, with D perhaps TRBD1 (5 bases). This CDR3 has 13 residues. Looked up from germline, CDR1 is WNHNN and CDR2 is SYGVQD (reference sequence). V was clipped by 7 bases and J by 6 bases, with 12 bases between them. CDR3 DNA: TGCGCCAGCATCGGGGGGTTAGATGAAAAACTGTTTTTT. It is translated as CASIGGLDEKLFF.

This clone is a singleton in its sample. The J gene is TRBJ2-1, the V gene TRBV9; 10 positions match TRBD2. The J segment lost 14 bases and the V segment lost 4 bases, leaving 12 bases of the junction unmatched. Germline CDR1 SGDLS, CDR2 YYNGEE. CDR3 length equals 14 residues. This chain's CDR3 is CASSPSLLAGEKFF. In DNA form, the CDR3 reads TGTGCCAGCAGCCCCTCACTGCTAGCGGGGGAAAAGTTCTTC.

J is TRBJ1-5 and V is TRBV7-2; D not certain. V was clipped by 0 bases and J by 4 bases, with 10 bases between them. In germline, CDR1 is SGHTA, CDR2 FQGNSA. This CDR3 contains 15 residues. CDR3 in amino acids: CASSLAGIENQPQHF. CDR3 nucleotide sequence: TGTGCCAGCAGCTTAGCAGGGATTGAGAATCAGCCCCAGCATTTT.

V and J are TRBV12-2 and TRBJ1-3; the DNA was not used to check the table's D call, TRBD1. TRBV12-2 is a pseudogene segment. The CDR3 is 17 residues long. CDR3 DNA: TGTGCAAGTCGCTTGACAGGGGGCGAGGGAGCTGGAAACACCATATATTTT. The encoded protein is CASRLTGGEGAGNTIYF.

On this clone: Other DNA sequences of this sample code for an identical CDR3. V and J are TRBV7-2 and TRBJ2-5, with D perhaps matching TRBD1 or TRBD2 (7 bases each). The germline V gene has CDR1 SGHTA and CDR2 FQGNSA. With 5 bases removed from V and 5 bases from J, the gap between germline ends came to 12 bases. CDR3 size: 13 residues. CDR3 bases: TGTGCCAGCAGCCCAGGGGGAGGGGAGACCCAGTACTTC. Its translation is CASSPGGGETQYF.

This CDR3 is CASKIGTGANVLTF. The CDR3 nucleotides read TGCGCCAGCAAGATAGGGACTGGGGCCAACGTCCTGACTTTC. The rearrangement uses TRBV5-1 and TRBJ2-6; no clear D. CDR1 SGHRS and CDR2 YFSETQ come from the germline V gene. V was clipped by 6 bases and J by 2 bases, with 9 bases between them. This CDR3 region has 14 residues.

The chain has TRBV14 and TRBJ1-6; D not resolved. CDR1 and CDR2 from the germline V gene are SGHDN and FVKESK. Trimming stripped 0 bases from V and 6 bases from J, with 6 bases between. The CDR3 contains 14 residues. CDR3 DNA sequence: TGTGCCAGCAGCCAAGAATACGGTAATTCACCCCTCCACTTT. The encoded protein is CASSQEYGNSPLHF.

The V call is TRBV19, the J call TRBJ2-5, with 7 bases identical to TRBD1. After removal of 5 bases from V and 2 bases from J, the junction contained 8 bases not matched to a gene. The CDR3 consists of 15 residues. Germline loops: CDR1 LNHDA, CDR2 SQIVND (reference sequence). CDR3 bases: TGTGCCAGTAGTGCGACAGGGAATCTTCAAGAGACCCAGTACTTC. It encodes CASSATGNLQETQYF.

The rearrangement uses TRBV7-3 and TRBJ1-1, with 9 bases identical to TRBD1. V gave up 5 bases and J gave up 4 bases; unmatched junction bases: 11. The CDR3 consists of 16 residues. Looked up from germline, CDR1 is SGHTA and CDR2 is FQGTGA. DNA for the CDR3: TGTGCCAGCAGCCCGGGACAGGGCCTGGGGCGCACTGAAGCTTTCTTT. This translates into CASSPGQGLGRTEAFF.

This chain links TRBV28 with TRBJ2-3; 8 bases are shared with TRBD1. Germline V gene data show CDR1 as MDHEN and CDR2 as SYDVKM. CDR3 length equals 15 residues. After removal of 6 bases from V and 2 bases from J, the junction contained 7 bases not matched to a gene. The CDR3 protein is CASRRTGLNTDTQYF. CDR3 DNA: TGTGCCAGCAGAAGGACAGGGTTGAACACAGATACGCAGTATTTT.

This chain connects TRBV29-1 to TRBJ2-7; D unresolved. Germline V gene sequence: CDR1 SQVTM, CDR2 ANQGSEA. The V end lost 4 bases, the J end lost 3 bases, and 13 bases lay between the germline ends. The CDR3 extends over 13 amino acids. The CDR3 sequence: CSVGHYKGYEQYF. CDR3 nucleotide sequence: TGCAGCGTTGGACATTACAAGGGCTACGAGCAGTACTTC.

This clone was detected only once. This chain joins TRBV6-5 and TRBJ1-2; TRBD1 aligns across 9 bases. The CDR3 runs 13 residues. The junction had 7 bases not matched to a gene; V was cut back by 7 bases and J by 7 bases. CDR1 MNHEY and CDR2 SVGAGI come from the germline V gene. The CDR3 spells CASTVTGGSGYTF. CDR3 DNA sequence: TGTGCCAGCACCGTTACAGGGGGCTCTGGCTACACCTTC.

With regard to this clone: Compared with germline, one end of the junction differs, possibly owing to a read error. The rearrangement joins TRBV7-9 to TRBJ1-2; D remains unclear. The CDR3 contains 13 residues. The germline V gene has CDR1 SEHNR and CDR2 FQNEAQ (reference sequence). The CDR3 DNA sequence: TGTGCCAGCATCATTGTAGGGAACTATGGCTGCACCTTC. Translated: CASIIVGNYGCTF.

The gene calls are TRBV28 and TRBJ1-2; unclear D gene. The germline gives CDR1 MDHEN, CDR2 SYDVKM. There are 12 residues in the CDR3. The V end was cut by 4 bases, the J end by 8 bases, with 11 bases between. CDR3 nucleotide sequence: TGTGCCAGCAGTTCGGCAATGGAGGGCTACACCTTC. Translation gives CASSSAMEGYTF.

This rearrangement joins TRBV4-2 to TRBJ1-2, with TRBD1 identical over 7 bases. Germline V CDR1 and CDR2: LGHNA, YNFKEQ. This CDR3 comprises 16 residues. Unmatched junction bases numbered 16, after V lost 1 base and J lost 11 bases. The chain's CDR3 is CASSQASGQLSPGYTF. In DNA, the CDR3 is TGTGCCAGCAGCCAAGCTTCGGGACAGCTTTCGCCGGGGTACACCTTC.

The chain couples TRBV27 to TRBJ1-4; 8 nucleotides match TRBD1. In germline, CDR1 is MNHEY, CDR2 SMNVEV (reference sequence). V gave up 2 bases and J gave up 8 bases; unmatched junction bases: 10. CDR3 length equals 16 residues. CDR3 region: CASSLNPGGAGEKLFF. In nucleotides, the CDR3 is TGTGCCAGCAGTTTAAACCCAGGGGGCGCAGGAGAAAAACTGTTTTTT.

The chain joins TRBV7-3 to TRBJ2-1; D remains unclear. This CDR3 has 14 amino acids. V dropped 5 bases and J dropped 6 bases, with 14 bases sitting between them. CDR1 SGHTA and CDR2 FQGTGA come from the germline V gene. The CDR3 region has the DNA TGTGCCAGCAGCCCACCGCTTAGAGGCAATGAGCAGTTCTTC. Translation gives CASSPPLRGNEQFF.

CDR3 protein: CASSLTGGNEQFF. The CDR3 nucleotides are TGTGCCAGCAGCTTAACGGGTGGGAATGAGCAGTTCTTC. The chain employs TRBV7-6 and TRBJ2-1, with unresolved D. V lost 2 bases, J lost 7 bases, and 9 bases lay in between. Germline V lookup: CDR1 SGHVS, CDR2 FNYEAQ. This CDR3 is 13 amino acids long.

This rearrangement joins TRBV7-9 to TRBJ1-5, with TRBD1 as a possible D gene (6 bases). This CDR3 is built from 14 residues. Germline CDR1 reads SEHNR; CDR2 reads FQNEAQ (reference sequence). The V and J ends lost 1 base and 7 bases respectively, with 11 bases between them. The CDR3 reads CASSLEGVGQPQHF. The CDR3 region has the DNA TGTGCCAGCAGCTTAGAGGGGGTAGGACAGCCCCAGCATTTT.

The rearrangement uses TRBV7-9 and TRBJ2-5; TRBD2 is a possible D gene (5 bases). CDR1 is SEHNR, CDR2 FQNEAQ, per germline (reference sequence). CDR3 length: 14 residues. V was pared by 0 bases and J by 5 bases, with 10 bases between. CDR3 nucleotides: TGTGCCAGCAGCTTAGCTCTAGCCGGGGAGACCCAGTACTTC. Translated, it gives CASSLALAGETQYF.

The V gene is TRBV7-2, the J gene TRBJ1-2; TRBD1 aligns across 7 bases. Per the germline V gene, CDR1 is SGHTA and CDR2 is FQGNSA. This CDR3 is built from 16 residues. J lost 7 bases, V lost 0 bases, and 11 bases had no gene match. The CDR3 nucleotides read TGTGCCAGCAGCTTAGCGGGGACAGCTATGGCTCTTGGCTACACCTTC. It specifies CASSLAGTAMALGYTF.

This clone is a singleton in its sample. The CDR3, as DNA: TGTGCCATCAGATCGACCGCGCCGGGAAACACCATATATTTT. Protein: CAIRSTAPGNTIYF. The chain links TRBV10-3 to TRBJ1-3; D gene uncertain. CDR1 is ENHRY, CDR2 SYGVKD, per germline. Trimming removed 6 bases at V and 4 bases at J, with 13 bases between. This CDR3 has 14 amino acids.

The J gene is TRBJ1-1, the V gene TRBV6-5; possibly TRBD1 for D (5 bases). The CDR3 is 13 amino acids. Deletions cut 6 bases from V and 3 bases from J, with 11 bases between. Germline values: CDR1 MNHEY, CDR2 SVGAGI. The CDR3 sequence: CASSPGGYTEAFF. CDR3 nucleotides: TGTGCCAGCAGCCCTGGGGGTTACACTGAAGCTTTCTTT.

V and J are TRBV27 and TRBJ2-5; D is perhaps TRBD2 (6 bases). This CDR3 is built from 13 residues. Germline V gene data show CDR1 as MNHEY and CDR2 as SMNVEV (reference sequence). V lost 4 bases, J lost 5 bases, and 11 bases lay in between. The CDR3 nucleotides read TGTGCCAGCAGTTCACGGGGGAGGGAGACCCAGTACTTC. This gives the protein CASSSRGRETQYF.

The V and J genes are TRBV5-4 and TRBJ1-2, with TRBD1 matching 9 bases. Germline values: CDR1 SGHNT, CDR2 YYREEE (reference sequence). The V and J ends lost 5 bases and 2 bases, in that order; junction bases with no gene match: 10. This CDR3 is 16 amino acids long. CDR3 nucleotides: TGTGCCAGCAGACCCCCCCCGGGACAGGGCAACTATGGCTACACCTTC. Encoded protein: CASRPPPGQGNYGYTF.

The V and J genes are TRBV7-3 and TRBJ2-5, with 8 positions matching TRBD2. V lost 5 bases to trimming and J lost 4 bases; unmatched junction nucleotides: 12. The CDR3 length is 16 residues. Germline V gene lookup returns CDR1 SGHTA and CDR2 FQGTGA. The CDR3 DNA sequence: TGTGCCAGCAGCCCTCCGGGACTAGTCTGTCTAGAGACCCAGTACTTC. Its protein is CASSPPGLVCLETQYF.

The chain employs TRBV6-5 and TRBJ2-3, with 12 bases matching TRBD1. The V gene end was trimmed by 8 bases and the J gene end by 2 bases; junction bases not matched to a gene: 2. This CDR3 spans 14 amino acids. Germline assignment: CDR1 MNHEY and CDR2 SVGAGI. This CDR3 reads CASRDRGLTDTQYF. The CDR3 DNA sequence: TGTGCCAGCCGGGACAGGGGGCTCACAGATACGCAGTATTTT.

DNA for the CDR3: TGTGCCTGGAAGTTCGGGGGGACGAACACCGGGGAGCTGTTTTTT. Translated: CAWKFGGTNTGELFF. This rearrangement joins TRBV30 to TRBJ2-2, with 7 bases that match TRBD2. CDR3 length: 15 amino acids. Per germline, CDR1 GTSNPN and CDR2 SVGIG (reference sequence). V was clipped by 4 bases and J by 0 bases; unmatched bases: 5.